This T cell receptor (beta chain) was obtained from a study of blood T cell repertoires in COVID-19. The V gene lost 4 bases and the J gene lost 8 bases, with 11 bases spanning the gap. There are 12 residues in the CDR3. Germline V gene lookup returns CDR1 ENHRY and CDR2 SYGVKD. Using immunoSEQ multiplex PCR, the repertoire was profiled, and TCRdb retains in-frame clones only, with some absent. In the table there are 130,000 to 150,000 clones, more than 80% of which are singletons. The origin of this receptor is a woman aged 80 or older in a cohort sampled during active or convalescent COVID-19. The chain recombines TRBV10-3 with TRBJ1-1, with D possibly TRBD1 on 5 matching bases. Sequencing input: peripheral blood. The CDR3 DNA follows: TGTGCCATCAGTGCTGGGGGGTCAGAAGCTTTCTTT. Translated, it gives CAISAGGSEAFF.